These T cell receptor beta chains were read from a single sample in a study of blood T cells in healthy people across ages. TCRdb independently ran MiXCR on the 5' RACE reads; one entry per CDR3 protein. The data show about 280,000 distinct CDR3 sequences, 25% to 30% seen once. The sample taken for sequencing was blood. These TCRs come from a woman in her 70s in good health. Both conserved end residues are part of each CDR3. The order of the fields is V gene, clone size, J gene, CDR3 protein. Only some rows state a clone size, as once, few, many or a class for expanded clones.

v_gene: TRBV29-1
abundance: -
j_gene: TRBJ2-7
CDR3aa: CSGRQGENYEQYF

v_gene: TRBV7-2
abundance: few
j_gene: TRBJ2-1
CDR3aa: CASSSGPSSYNEQFF

v_gene: TRBV10-3
abundance: -
j_gene: TRBJ1-2
CDR3aa: CAISESMHRNNYDYTF

v_gene: TRBV7-9
abundance: -
j_gene: TRBJ2-1
CDR3aa: CASSLVLVNEQFF

v_gene: TRBV6-5
abundance: -
j_gene: TRBJ1-1
CDR3aa: CASRGRSSEAFF

v_gene: TRBV10-2
abundance: -
j_gene: TRBJ2-1
CDR3aa: CASEGSTDEQFF

v_gene: TRBV29-1
abundance: -
j_gene: TRBJ2-7
CDR3aa: CSVESSGVSYEQYF

v_gene: TRBV7-2
abundance: -
j_gene: TRBJ2-1
CDR3aa: CASSTGTGAYNEQFF

v_gene: TRBV20-1
abundance: -
j_gene: TRBJ2-7
CDR3aa: CSATRQGNEQYF

v_gene: TRBV20-1
abundance: few
j_gene: TRBJ2-5
CDR3aa: CSARTPGTRKETQYF